This entry lists 7 T cell receptor beta chains sequenced from one sample in a study of blood T cells in healthy people across ages (dated by TCRdb to 2015 to 2017). Library method: 5' RACE. Instrument used: Illumina HiSeq 2500. A second PCR of roughly 7 to 11 cycles was performed with a sample-barcoded 5' primer and a J-beta primer mix. TCRdb itself trimmed the public reads at Q25 with fastp, ran MiXCR and retained productive beta chains. Every entry covers one CDR3 protein and lists the most common genes and DNA from its rows. This sample comprises roughly 1,800,000 distinct CDR3 sequences, roughly 52% of them detected only once. Of the sample, 2% to 2.5% falls within the top ten clones. The sequenced sample was blood. The source of these receptors is a woman aged 40 to 50 in good health.

The CDR3 bases are TGCAGTGTTGACGTCAGGGCGGGGGGTGAGCAGTACTTC. It encodes CSVDVRAGGEQYF. This rearrangement joins TRBV20-1 to TRBJ2-7; the match to TRBD2 covers 8 bases. J gave up 7 bases and V 7 bases, and 12 bases lay outside the gene matches. Looked up from germline, CDR1 is DFQATT and CDR2 is SNEGSKA (reference sequence). CDR3 size: 13 residues.

This rearrangement joins TRBV4-3 to TRBJ1-4; D remains unclear. The CDR3 runs 19 residues. The V and J ends lost 0 bases and 2 bases respectively, with 19 bases between them. CDR1 and CDR2 (germline): LGHNA, YSLEER. CDR3 in amino acids: CASSQEPAGPIGTNEKLFF. The CDR3 DNA follows: TGCGCCAGCAGCCAAGAACCGGCAGGCCCCATAGGGACTAATGAAAAACTGTTTTTT.

The rearrangement joins TRBV4-3 to TRBJ2-7; 9 bases are shared with TRBD1. There are 15 residues in the CDR3. V shed 4 bases, J shed 3 bases, and the junction held 7 bases outside the gene matches. Per germline, CDR1 LGHNA and CDR2 YSLEER. CDR3 DNA sequence: TGCGCCAGCAGCCCAACGACAGGGGGGTTCTACGAGCAGTACTTC. Encoded protein: CASSPTTGGFYEQYF.

The CDR3 sequence is CASSLSGGGGSGTQYF. In nucleotides, the CDR3 is TGTGCCAGCAGCTTAAGTGGCGGGGGGGGCTCCGGTACGCAGTATTTT. V and J are TRBV7-2 and TRBJ2-3; 9 bases are shared with TRBD2. This CDR3 contains 16 residues. CDR1 SGHTA and CDR2 FQGNSA come from the germline V gene. V was clipped by 2 bases and J by 8 bases; unmatched bases: 11. Supplemented by reference TRBV7-2 and TRBJ2-3, the full variable domain reads GAGVSQSPSNKVTEKGKDVELRCDPISGHTALYWYRQSLGQGLEFLIYFQGNSAPDKSGLPSDRFSAERTGGSVSTLTIQRTQQEDSAVYLCASSLSGGGGSGTQYFGPGTRLTVL.

This clonotype has a handful of counts. This sequence joins TRBV6-2 or TRBV6-3 and TRBJ2-3, with TRBD2 matching 8 bases. V lost 9 bases, J lost 2 bases, and 7 bases stayed unmatched. Germline-derived CDR1 and CDR2 are MNHEY and SVGEGT. CDR3 length equals 14 residues. CDR3 DNA sequence: TGTGCCAGTGCGAGCGGGAGCTACACAGATACGCAGTATTTT. This translates into CASASGSYTDTQYF.

This clonotype was detected a few times. The chain has TRBV20-1 and TRBJ2-1, with a weak D call TRBD2 (5 bases). V lost 5 bases, J lost 8 bases, and 7 bases lay in between. CDR1 is DFQATT, CDR2 SNEGSKA, per germline (reference sequence). The CDR3 length is 10 residues. CDR3 nucleotide sequence: TGCAGTGCTGGGGAGTATGAGCAGTTCTTC. It codes for CSAGEYEQFF.

This rearrangement joins TRBV5-1 to TRBJ2-4; D is uncertain. The DNA end is a closer match to TRBJ2-5, so the J assignment may be wrong. The CDR3 runs 14 residues. Per the germline V gene, CDR1 is SGHRS and CDR2 is YFSETQ. Here the CDR3 reads CASSIQQNEETQYF. CDR3 nucleotide sequence: TGCGCCAGCAGCATACAACAGAATGAAGAGACCCAGTACTTC.